Listed here are 14 T cell receptor beta chains from one sample, sequenced in a study of cytotoxic CD8 clonotypes in ibrutinib-treated CLL (dated by TCRdb to the early 2020s). Reading the label with the study, this specimen's time point is: progressive disease on ibrutinib. Library preparation used the immunoSEQ multiplex PCR assay. TCRdb provides this immuneACCESS table in a form limited to in-frame rearrangements. Some clones are lacking; in checked studies, under half of them reflect an unresolved V gene, and why the rest are absent is not known. Here the sample has roughly 150,000 clones; 70% to 90% occur a single time. 3% of the sample belongs to the ten largest clones. The sample here was PBMCs, taken at disease progression, from a patient treated with ibrutinib. These receptors all stem from a human donor with chronic lymphocytic leukemia.

This chain connects TRBV5-4 to TRBJ2-7, with a weak D call TRBD2 (6 bases). The CDR3 extends over 12 amino acids. V lost 4 bases, J lost 6 bases, and 11 bases lay in between. Germline CDR1 is SGHNT and CDR2 is YYREEE (reference sequence). This chain's CDR3 is CASSRPGGEQYF. CDR3 DNA sequence: TGTGCCAGCAGCAGACCCGGGGGCGAGCAGTACTTC.

The chain uses TRBV9 and TRBJ2-7; TRBD1 or TRBD2 may be the D gene (5 bases each). The CDR3 extends over 14 amino acids. The germline V gene has CDR1 SGDLS and CDR2 YYNGEE. The V end was cut by 0 bases, the J end by 1 base, with 8 bases between. CDR3 in amino acids: CASSVGWGSYEQYF. For the CDR3, the DNA is TGTGCCAGCAGCGTAGGTTGGGGGTCCTACGAGCAGTACTTC. Full variable domain (outside the CDR3, taken from reference TRBV9 and TRBJ2-7): DSGVTQTPKHLITATGQRVTLRCSPRSGDLSVYWYQQSLDQGLQFLIQYYNGEERAKGNILERFSAQQFPDLHSELNLSSLELGDSALYFCASSVGWGSYEQYFGPGTRLTVT.

This clone was seen more than once but under ten times. The genes are TRBV28 and TRBJ1-2; the match to TRBD1 covers 7 bases. Germline V CDR1 and CDR2: MDHEN, SYDVKM. V lost 5 bases and J lost 4; bases outside the gene matches: 13. CDR3 length equals 16 residues. CDR3 sequence (DNA): TGTGCCAGCAGTCCGGAACTAGAGACAGGGCTCTATGGCTACACCTTC. This encodes CASSPELETGLYGYTF.

This chain links TRBV30 with TRBJ2-1, with 11 nucleotides matching TRBD2. The germline gives CDR1 GTSNPN, CDR2 SVGIG (reference sequence). V trimming: 3 bases; J trimming: 5 bases; junction bases outside the gene matches: 0. CDR3 length equals 13 residues. The CDR3 DNA follows: TGTGCCTGGAGACTAGCGGGGGACAATGAGCAGTTCTTC. Protein sequence: CAWRLAGDNEQFF.

This chain uses TRBV6-6 with TRBJ2-7, with D hard to call. V lost 3 bases to trimming and J lost 6 bases, with 12 bases between them. This CDR3 has 13 amino acids. Germline-derived CDR1 and CDR2 are MNHNY and SVGAGI (reference sequence). CDR3 nucleotides: TGTGCCAGCAGTTATAGCAGCTCGAGCGAGCAGTACTTC. This translates into CASSYSSSSEQYF.

The chain recombines TRBV11-2 with TRBJ2-1, with 8 positions matching TRBD2. CDR3 length: 15 residues. The germline gives CDR1 SGHAT, CDR2 FQNNGV. V shed 6 bases and J 7 bases; nucleotides not matched to a gene: 11. The CDR3 nucleotides read TGTGCCAGCAGAGATTGGAGCGGGAGTGGGAATGAGCAGTTCTTC. This sequence encodes CASRDWSGSGNEQFF.

The V gene is TRBV5-1, the J gene TRBJ2-5, with unresolved D. Germline CDR1 and CDR2: SGHRS and YFSETQ. The CDR3 covers 14 residues. Trimming took off 2 bases at V and 5 bases at J, with 13 bases between the two ends. CDR3 sequence: CASSLFRFWETQYF. The CDR3, as DNA: TGCGCCAGCAGCTTATTTAGGTTTTGGGAGACCCAGTACTTC.

This chain connects TRBV11-2 to TRBJ1-1; D unclear. Germline CDR1 is SGHAT and CDR2 is FQNNGV. CDR3 length: 14 amino acids. Deletions cut 0 bases from V and 4 bases from J, with 9 bases between. DNA for the CDR3: TGTGCCAGCAGCTTAGAGTACGGTTTCACTGAAGCTTTCTTT. Amino acids: CASSLEYGFTEAFF.

The chain has TRBV10-1 and TRBJ2-2, with a weak D call TRBD1 (6 bases). CDR3 length equals 15 residues. Germline V gives CDR1 WNHNN, CDR2 SYGVQD (reference sequence). Trimming pared 6 bases from V and 0 bases from J, leaving 11 bases between. As DNA, the CDR3 is TGCGCCAGCAGCGCGGACAGCCCGAACACCGGGGAGCTGTTTTTT. Translating gives CASSADSPNTGELFF.

V and J are TRBV7-2 and TRBJ2-7, with 7 bases matching TRBD1. The CDR3 is 14 residues long. The trim removed 4 bases at V and 4 bases at J, leaving 7 bases unmatched. The germline V gene has CDR1 SGHTA and CDR2 FQGNSA. CDR3 in DNA: TGTGCCAGCAGCTCCCGAAGACAGGGATACGAGCAGTACTTC. Protein product: CASSSRRQGYEQYF.

CDR3 loop: CASSLAITDTQYF. The DNA of the CDR3 is TGTGCCAGCAGCTTAGCTATTACAGATACGCAGTATTTT. The chain is built from TRBV7-6 and TRBJ2-3; D call uncertain. The V end was cut by 0 bases, the J end by 3 bases, with 4 bases between. CDR3 length equals 13 residues. Germline V gene data show CDR1 as SGHVS and CDR2 as FNYEAQ.

CDR3 nucleotides: TGTGCCAGCAGCGTAGCAGGGACTGGGATCGGTGAGCAGTTCTTC. Protein sequence: CASSVAGTGIGEQFF. The chain joins TRBV9 to TRBJ2-1, with D maybe TRBD2 (6 bases). Germline lookup yields CDR1 SGDLS and CDR2 YYNGEE. The ends were cut back, 0 bases at V and 9 bases at J, with 16 bases in the middle. This CDR3 region has 15 residues.

As regards this clone: The same CDR3 also results from other DNA sequences found in this sample. The chain links TRBV5-4 to TRBJ1-1, with D unclear. Germline V gene lookup returns CDR1 SGHNT and CDR2 YYREEE (reference sequence). This CDR3 has 11 residues. Trimming took off 1 base at V and 2 bases at J, with 0 bases between the two ends. Written as DNA, the CDR3 is TGTGCCAGCAGCTTGAACACTGAAGCTTTCTTT. Its protein product is CASSLNTEAFF. Filled out from reference TRBV5-4 and TRBJ1-1, the complete variable domain reads ETGVTQSPTHLIKTRGQQVTLRCSSQSGHNTVSWYQQALGQGPQFIFQYYREEENGRGNFPPRFSGLQFPNYSSELNVNALELDDSALYLCASSLNTEAFFGQGTRLTVV.

The gene calls are TRBV7-6 and TRBJ2-2; D may be TRBD1 or TRBD2 (5 bases each). Trimming took off 4 bases at V and 1 base at J, with 16 bases between the two ends. The CDR3 runs to 17 residues. Germline loops: CDR1 SGHVS, CDR2 FNYEAQ. CDR3 region: CASSSYPGPQNTGELFF. CDR3 nucleotide sequence: TGTGCCAGCAGCTCCTATCCGGGACCCCAGAACACCGGGGAGCTGTTTTTT.